The clone carrying this T cell receptor (beta chain) was seen a single time. The sample comes from a study of blood T cell repertoires in COVID-19. Across the whole study: Sites across the United States, Italy and Spain contributed samples from acute and convalescent COVID-19. From T cells, B-cell-depleted T cells, or PBMCs came the material, which was cDNA or gDNA.

Germline V gene data show CDR1 as SGHRS and CDR2 as YFSETQ. The ends were cut back, 2 bases at V and 6 bases at J, with 12 bases in the middle. The CDR3 is 14 residues long. As originally analysed: Reference gene primer amplification yielded estimated nucleated cell counts. TCRdb keeps only in-frame clones here, not all; method: immunoSEQ multiplex PCR. D and trimming were read from the DNA, whereas the V and J calls and clone size are those reported in that table. Of fewer than 60,000 clones in the sample, about 81% were seen once. This TCR derives from a woman over 75 with COVID-19, enrolled during active disease. Sequences were obtained from peripheral blood. This chain links TRBV5-1 with TRBJ2-1, with D possibly matching TRBD1 (6 bases). The CDR3 loop reads CASSLTVGGNEQFF. In DNA form, the CDR3 reads TGCGCCAGCAGCTTAACAGTAGGGGGCAATGAGCAGTTCTTC.